These 5 T cell receptor beta chains originate from one sample sequenced in a study of Ad26.COV2.S vaccination and SARS-CoV-2 variants. The table came from immunoSEQ multiplex PCR; TCRdb's copy has only in-frame clones and leaves some out. The sample yields 350,000 to 600,000 clones, roughly nine tenths seen once. Described treatment: 15 to 20 received Ad26.COV2.S at low or high dose, single or two shots; about 5 received placebo; per-sample allocation not given. Day 63 after the first vaccine or placebo injection was the time point for sampling. This sample comprised peripheral blood, obtained in a trial of Ad26.COV2.S vaccine versus placebo. The origin of the receptors is a person aged 18-65 years who received the Ad26.COV2.S COVID-19 vaccine or a placebo.

V gene TRBV14 combines with J gene TRBJ1-4; 8 bases match TRBD1. This CDR3 region has 16 residues. Germline V CDR1 and CDR2: SGHDN, FVKESK. The V and J ends lost 4 bases and 3 bases, in that order; junction bases with no gene match: 7. The CDR3 loop is CASSRRRQGSNEKLFF. CDR3 in DNA: TGTGCCAGCAGCCGTCGAAGACAGGGGTCTAATGAAAAACTGTTTTTT.

The chain is built from TRBV5-1 and TRBJ1-1, with 8 bases aligning to TRBD1. The CDR3 covers 14 residues. V shed 5 bases, J shed 4 bases, and the junction held 7 bases outside the gene matches. Germline-derived CDR1 and CDR2 are SGHRS and YFSETQ. The CDR3 protein is CASRKTGAATEAFF. The CDR3 nucleotides are TGCGCCAGCAGAAAGACAGGGGCAGCCACTGAAGCTTTCTTT.

The chain recombines TRBV18 with TRBJ1-3; weak D call: TRBD1 (5 bases). This CDR3 is 17 amino acids long. Germline assignment: CDR1 KGHSH and CDR2 LQKENI. The V gene lost 2 bases and the J gene lost 0 bases, with 14 bases spanning the gap. CDR3 sequence: CASSPVAGSTSGNTIYF. DNA of the CDR3: TGTGCCAGCTCACCAGTAGCAGGGTCAACCTCTGGAAACACCATATATTTT.

J is TRBJ2-2 and V is TRBV7-2; TRBD2 matches at 10 bases. Germline values: CDR1 SGHTA, CDR2 FQGNSA. CDR3 length: 18 residues. The J segment lost 0 bases and the V segment lost 5 bases, leaving 9 bases of the junction unmatched. The CDR3 DNA reads TGTGCCAGCAGCGCAAGGCGTCTAGCGGGGGCGAACACCGGGGAGCTGTTTTTT. Its translation is CASSARRLAGANTGELFF.

In nucleotides, the CDR3 is TGTGCCTGGACCCCGAACAGTAATGGCTACACCTTC. Amino acid sequence: CAWTPNSNGYTF. The V gene is TRBV30, the J gene TRBJ1-2; D is ambiguous. V lost 4 bases to trimming and J lost 6 bases, with 12 bases between them. The CDR3 covers 12 residues. The germline CDR1 and CDR2 sequences are GTSNPN and SVGIG (reference sequence). Full variable domain (remainder filled in from reference TRBV30 and TRBJ1-2): SQTIHQWPATLVQPVGSPLSLECTVEGTSNPNLYWYRQAAGRGLQLLFYSVGIGQISSEVPQNLSASRPQDRQFILSSKKLLLSDSGFYLCAWTPNSNGYTFGSGTRLTVV.